What follows describes a single T cell receptor (beta chain). This clone occurred a few times. It lacks a known antigen. Base qualities were left out, and no much larger clone turns up one base away. The sample's treatment or condition label is to be understood as: around 19 received Ad26.COV2.S at low or high dose, single or two shots; 5 received placebo; per-sample allocation not given. Repertoires of vaccine and placebo recipients were sequenced from samples collected on day 63 after the first injection. In Cohort 1b, 25 or so adults aged 18-55 years were enrolled at a single site in Boston, USA, between 29 July and 7 August 2020. Ad26.COV2.S was a replication-incompetent adenovirus type 26 vector that expressed a prefusion-stabilized SARS-CoV-2 spike protein derived from the original Wuhan strain. The cysteine opens and the phenylalanine closes a CDR3 of 11 amino acids. The kept DNA is CDR3 alone, 33 bases in frame from the first base. Cut back by 4 bases and 10 bases, the V and J ends lie 10 bases apart.

The sample comes from a study of Ad26.COV2.S vaccination and SARS-CoV-2 variants (dated by TCRdb to the early 2020s). For context, the study as a whole: Vaccine-arm donors were drawn from COV1001, a multicentre, randomized, double-blind, placebo-controlled phase I-IIa trial of Ad26.COV2.S in healthy adults. Throughout the experiments and outcome assessment, investigators stayed blinded to trial group allocation. Ad26.COV2.S was given intramuscularly at 5x10^10 or 1x10^11 viral particles, as a single shot or as two shots 56 days apart. Sequencing of the TCRbeta repertoire served to evaluate the specificity and breadth of SARS-CoV-2-reactive T cell receptors following Ad26.COV2.S vaccination. A total of approximately 30 samples were included in the TCR-sequenced set, comprising around 19 Ad26.COV2.S vaccine recipients, 5 placebo recipients and 8 SARS-CoV-2 convalescent individuals. Trial participants were randomized into five groups of five: low-dose or high-dose Ad26.COV2.S given once or twice, or placebo on both occasions. General study outcomes and caveats: The study was not powered for comparison of responses between vaccine doses or regimens. After vaccination, substantial breadth of spike-specific CD8+ and CD4+ T cell responses was reported. The authors noted that the TCR breadth and depth analyses may have underestimated total T cell responses. Comparable non-spike TCR breadth was observed between vaccine and placebo recipients, consistent with only spike being contained in the vaccine. Higher spike-specific TCR breadth was observed in Ad26.COV2.S recipients than in placebo recipients (P = 0.0014).

The immunoSEQ Assay was the method used to sequence TCRbeta CDR3 regions. After extraction, genomic DNA underwent amplification by bias-controlled multiplex PCR, followed by high-throughput sequencing. For the original study's pipeline: To quantify the absolute abundance of each unique TCRbeta CDR3 region, sequences were collapsed and filtered. Usable DNA was measured by amplifying reference genes present in all nucleated cells, and TCRbeta template counts were normalized to that usable DNA to estimate T cell fraction. Repertoire TCRs were annotated as SARS-CoV-2-specific by exact matching of V gene, CDR3 amino acid sequence and J gene to a known reactive TCR set. The reference SARS-CoV-2 TCR set came from MIRA and was filtered for enrichment in COVID-19-positive ImmuneCODE repertoires, removing public or cross-reactive TCRs. Drawing on the MIRA antigens, annotated TCRs were analysed further at the level of specific ORF or position within ORF. Breadth was defined as annotated unique rearrangements over total unique productive rearrangements; depth was the summed frequency of those rearrangements. TCR breadth was compared between groups using two-sided Wilcoxon rank-sum tests. Entries here come from immuneACCESS through TCRdb and include only in-frame sequences with V and J called. Some clones fail to appear in such tables; in the studies checked, an unresolved V gene covers under half of the shortfall, and the cause of the remainder is unknown. V and J calls and clone size come straight from that table; D and trimming were deduced from the DNA. For this sample there are some 640,000 clones; more than 80% appear just once. Roughly 1.5% of the sample belongs to the ten largest clones.

This specimen consisted of peripheral blood, obtained in a trial of Ad26.COV2.S vaccine versus placebo. This clonotype was obtained from a person between 18 and 65 years old who received the Ad26.COV2.S COVID-19 vaccine or a placebo. The V and J segments used are TRBV12-3 or TRBV12-4 and TRBJ1-1, with no reliable assignment of the D segment. The nucleotide sequence is TGTGCCAGCAGTTCAACCCCCATAGCTTTCTTT. Translated, this is CASSSTPIAFF.